This T cell receptor beta chain came from a study of blood T cell repertoires in COVID-19. Background on the study: Sites across the United States, Italy and Spain contributed samples from acute and convalescent COVID-19.

V was clipped by 5 bases and J by 3 bases, with 14 bases between them. The CDR3 sequence is 15 residues long. Germline CDR1 MDHEN, CDR2 SYDVKM. Assay used: immunoSEQ multiplex PCR; TCRdb lists only in-frame clones, some missing. The sample has some 220,000 clones, 80% to 90% seen once. The sequenced sample consisted of PBMCs or T cells enriched from blood (not recorded which). The chain couples TRBV28 to TRBJ1-5; a possible D gene is TRBD1 (6 bases). The clonotype comes from a woman younger than 35 in a cohort exposed to, infected with or recovered from COVID-19 (not recorded which). CDR3 nucleotide sequence: TGTGCCAGCAGTGCTAACAGGGAATACAATCAGCCCCAGCATTTT. Its translation: CASSANREYNQPQHF.